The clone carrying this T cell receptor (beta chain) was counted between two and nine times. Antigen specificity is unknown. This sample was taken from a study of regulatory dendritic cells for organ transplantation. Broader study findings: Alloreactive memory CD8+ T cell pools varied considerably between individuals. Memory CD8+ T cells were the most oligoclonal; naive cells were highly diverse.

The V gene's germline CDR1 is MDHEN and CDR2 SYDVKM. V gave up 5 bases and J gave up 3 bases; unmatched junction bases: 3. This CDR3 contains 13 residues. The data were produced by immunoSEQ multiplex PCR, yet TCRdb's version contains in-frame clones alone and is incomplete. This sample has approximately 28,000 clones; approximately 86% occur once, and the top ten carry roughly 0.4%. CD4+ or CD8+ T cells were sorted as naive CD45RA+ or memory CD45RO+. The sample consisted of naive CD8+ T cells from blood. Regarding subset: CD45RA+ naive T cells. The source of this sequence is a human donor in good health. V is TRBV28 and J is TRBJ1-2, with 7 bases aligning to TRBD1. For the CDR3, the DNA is TGTGCCAGCAGTCTGACAGGGTACTATGGCTACACCTTC. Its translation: CASSLTGYYGYTF.